The 31 T cell receptor beta chains given below trace back to one sample, sequenced in a study of shared clonotypes between healthy human individuals. The protocol was immunoSEQ multiplex PCR, while the TCRdb copy is restricted to in-frame clones and leaves out a portion. The sample yields under 650,000 clones, 90% to 96% seen once. Specimen: naive CD4+ T cells sorted from blood. Subset here: CD45RA+ positively selected. Receptors originate from a woman aged 30 to 39 in good health.

The genes are TRBV7-9 and TRBJ2-7, with a tentative D call TRBD1 (5 bases). Germline V gene data show CDR1 as SEHNR and CDR2 as FQNEAQ (reference sequence). CDR3 length: 17 amino acids. V lost 2 bases and J 1 base, leaving 18 bases between the germline ends. CDR3 loop: CASSLSGLGRASYEQYF. DNA of the CDR3: TGTGCCAGCAGCTTATCCGGTTTAGGCAGGGCATCCTACGAGCAGTACTTC. Filled out from reference TRBV7-9 and TRBJ2-7, the complete variable domain reads DTGVSQNPRHKITKRGQNVTFRCDPISEHNRLYWYRQTLGQGPEFLTYFQNEAQLEKSRLLSDRFSAERPKGSFSTLEIQRTEQGDSAMYLCASSLSGLGRASYEQYFGPGTRLTVT.

The V gene is TRBV7-6, the J gene TRBJ2-5; D is ambiguous. CDR3 length: 13 amino acids. V was cut by 5 bases and J by 2 bases, with 9 bases left in between. Germline V gene lookup returns CDR1 SGHVS and CDR2 FNYEAQ. The CDR3 loop reads CASSPPFQETQYF. DNA for the CDR3: TGTGCCAGCAGCCCCCCGTTTCAAGAGACCCAGTACTTC.

The chain links TRBV19 to TRBJ2-3, with D perhaps TRBD2 (6 bases). CDR1 and CDR2 from the germline V gene are LNHDA and SQIVND (reference sequence). There are 12 residues in the CDR3. V was shortened by 10 bases and J by 2 bases, with 10 bases between the two germline ends. For the CDR3, the DNA is TGTGCCACCGGGGGACTCACAGATACGCAGTATTTT. Residues: CATGGLTDTQYF.

This sequence joins TRBV19 and TRBJ1-2, with unresolved D. The CDR3 spans 14 residues. Trimming shortened V by 3 bases and J by 3 bases, and 11 bases separated the two germline ends. Per germline, CDR1 LNHDA and CDR2 SQIVND (reference sequence). CDR3 amino acids: CASSIFHLDYGYTF. In DNA, the CDR3 is TGTGCCAGTAGTATTTTCCACCTTGACTATGGCTACACCTTC.

The rearrangement links TRBV28 to TRBJ1-2; TRBD1 might be the D (5 bases). The germline V gene encodes CDR1 MDHEN and CDR2 SYDVKM. The CDR3 is 13 residues long. CDR3: CVLLPGDNYGYTF. The CDR3 DNA is TGTGTCTTACTACCGGGGGATAACTATGGCTACACCTTC.

The chain carries TRBV5-1 and TRBJ1-2; the D is unclear. This CDR3 comprises 14 residues. Germline-derived CDR1 and CDR2 are SGHRS and YFSETQ. V dropped 3 bases and J dropped 8 bases, with 17 bases sitting between them. CDR3 in amino acids: CASSSGWGGRGYTF. The CDR3, as DNA: TGCGCCAGCAGCTCGGGCTGGGGAGGGAGAGGCTACACCTTC.

The chain is built from TRBV27 and TRBJ1-6; the match to TRBD1 covers 11 bases. Germline V gene data show CDR1 as MNHEY and CDR2 as SMNVEV (reference sequence). There are 16 residues in the CDR3. V lost 6 bases, J lost 7 bases, and 8 bases stayed unmatched. The CDR3, as DNA: TGTGCCAGCAGCTATGGACAGGGGGCGAGGAATTCACCCCTCCACTTT. Its protein is CASSYGQGARNSPLHF.

V and J are TRBV7-8 and TRBJ2-5, with 8 bases identical to TRBD2. The CDR3 sequence is 16 residues long. V shed 1 base and J 5 bases; nucleotides not matched to a gene: 9. Looked up from germline, CDR1 is SGHVS and CDR2 is FQNEAQ. CDR3 in amino acids: CASSLVAYGRGETQYF. The CDR3 DNA follows: TGTGCCAGCAGCTTAGTAGCATACGGGAGGGGGGAGACCCAGTACTTC.

V and J are TRBV6-1 and TRBJ2-3; tentatively, D is TRBD1 (6 bases). The CDR3 is made up of 18 amino acids. The V end was cut by 2 bases, the J end by 0 bases, with 18 bases between. CDR1 MNHNS and CDR2 SASEGT come from the germline V gene. The CDR3 DNA reads as TGTGCCAGCAGTGAAAGGGGGAAATCGCCGACTAGCACAGATACGCAGTATTTT. This sequence encodes CASSERGKSPTSTDTQYF.

The rearrangement links TRBV7-3 to TRBJ2-1; 8 bases fit TRBD2. Germline-derived CDR1 and CDR2 are SGHTA and FQGTGA. The CDR3 has 15 amino acids. V dropped 2 bases and J dropped 5; count of bases not matched to a gene: 5. DNA of the CDR3: TGTGCCAGCAGCTTACCCGGGACTAGTGACAATGAGCAGTTCTTC. Its protein is CASSLPGTSDNEQFF. Using reference TRBV7-3 and TRBJ2-1 for the parts outside the CDR3, the full variable domain is GAGVSQTPSNKVTEKGKYVELRCDPISGHTALYWYRQSLGQGPEFLIYFQGTGAADDSGLPNDRFFAVRPEGSVSTLKIQRTERGDSAVYLCASSLPGTSDNEQFFGPGTRLTVL.

The chain joins TRBV9 to TRBJ2-7; TRBD2 matches 7 bases. V shed 4 bases and J 0 bases; nucleotides not matched to a gene: 4. The CDR3 is 14 residues long. Germline V CDR1 and CDR2: SGDLS, YYNGEE. The CDR3 DNA reads TGTGCCAGCAGCAAACTAGCGAACTCCTACGAGCAGTACTTC. Its translation is CASSKLANSYEQYF.

In this sample, this clone turned up once. The V gene is TRBV6-5, the J gene TRBJ1-5; D is uncertain. The CDR3 totals 12 residues. The germline V and J ends were trimmed by 5 bases and 0 bases, with 2 bases remaining between them. Germline V lookup: CDR1 MNHEY, CDR2 SVGAGI. CDR3 sequence (DNA): TGTGCCAGCAGTATTAGCAATCAGCCCCAGCATTTT. It translates to CASSISNQPQHF.

The chain links TRBV6-6 to TRBJ2-1, with D possibly TRBD1 on 6 matching bases. The CDR3 is made up of 15 amino acids. From germline, CDR1 is MNHNY and CDR2 SVGAGI (reference sequence). The V end lost 5 bases, the J end lost 10 bases, and 21 bases lay between the germline ends. The CDR3, as DNA: TGTGCCAGCAGTGAGACCCAGGGGCCTCCGGGAGAGCAGTTCTTC. Translated: CASSETQGPPGEQFF.

This chain uses TRBV18 with TRBJ1-1; D not resolved. The CDR3 is made up of 15 amino acids. CDR1 KGHSH and CDR2 LQKENI come from the germline V gene. Trimming left V 0 bases short and J 0 bases short, with 8 bases between. In DNA form, the CDR3 reads TGTGCCAGCTCACCACCAAAGGGATTGAACACTGAAGCTTTCTTT. It encodes CASSPPKGLNTEAFF.

The chain links TRBV5-4 to TRBJ2-5; TRBD1 is a possible D gene (6 bases). The J call may be wrong; the DNA end is better matched by TRBJ2-7. The CDR3 is made up of 12 amino acids. The germline V gene has CDR1 SGHNT and CDR2 YYREEE (reference sequence). The CDR3 sequence: CASSWGLTEQYF. The CDR3 DNA follows: TGTGCCAGCAGCTGGGGGCTCACCGAGCAGTACTTC.

The genes are TRBV7-9 and TRBJ1-6; D is unresolved. The CDR3 consists of 14 residues. From germline, CDR1 is SEHNR and CDR2 FQNEAQ (reference sequence). V lost 7 bases and J 10 bases, leaving 17 bases between the germline ends. In nucleotides, the CDR3 is TGTGCCAGCATCGCCGGGGAATGGGGATCACCCCTCCACTTT. Encoded protein: CASIAGEWGSPLHF.

Remarks on this clone: The same CDR3 is also encoded by other DNA sequences in this sample. This chain connects TRBV5-1 to TRBJ2-7; no clear D gene. The CDR3 spans 11 residues. With 5 bases removed from V and 2 bases from J, the gap between germline ends came to 5 bases. Germline V CDR1 and CDR2: SGHRS, YFSETQ. CDR3 loop: CASSSTYEQYF. In DNA, the CDR3 is TGCGCCAGCAGTTCCACCTACGAGCAGTACTTC.

The chain combines TRBV11-3 with TRBJ2-2; the D call may be TRBD1 or TRBD2 (6 bases each). V was shortened by 1 base and J by 4 bases, with 13 bases between the two germline ends. CDR1 and CDR2 (germline): SGHNT, YENEEA. The length of the CDR3 is 16 residues. CDR3 sequence reads: CASSLVGGPSTGELFF. CDR3 nucleotide sequence: TGTGCCAGCAGCTTAGTTGGGGGGCCGAGCACCGGGGAGCTGTTTTTT.

CDR3: CASSLQAGESYNEQFF. The CDR3, as DNA: TGTGCCAGCAGCTTACAAGCGGGAGAATCCTACAATGAGCAGTTCTTC. The chain couples TRBV7-3 to TRBJ2-1; 8 bases agree with TRBD2. V lost 2 bases to trimming and J lost 1 base; unmatched junction nucleotides: 4. This CDR3 is 16 amino acids long. CDR1 and CDR2 from the germline V gene are SGHTA and FQGTGA.

The rearrangement links TRBV6-5 to TRBJ2-3; 9 bases map to TRBD2. Germline CDR1 reads MNHEY; CDR2 reads SVGAGI. The V segment lost 0 bases and the J segment 10 bases; nucleotides outside the gene matches: 5. The CDR3 is made up of 14 amino acids. For the CDR3, the DNA is TGTGCCAGCAGTTACTCGGGTAGCGGGAGAGCGCAGTATTTT. Protein: CASSYSGSGRAQYF.

This sequence joins TRBV18 and TRBJ2-7, with 8 bases fitting TRBD1. This CDR3 is 14 amino acids long. Losses at the gene ends were 4 bases for V and 2 bases for J; bases not matched to a gene: 4. The germline V gene encodes CDR1 KGHSH and CDR2 LQKENI. Here the CDR3 reads CASSLLQGAYEQYF. DNA of the CDR3: TGTGCCAGCTCACTACTACAGGGGGCCTACGAGCAGTACTTC.

The V call is TRBV6-8, the J call TRBJ1-1; D remains unclear. Trimming cost V 3 bases and J 3 bases, with 11 bases left between them. CDR1 is MNHGY and CDR2 is SAAAGT in the germline V gene. This CDR3 has 14 amino acids. The CDR3 is CASSYPDIYTEAFF. Here the CDR3 DNA reads TGTGCCAGCAGTTATCCTGACATTTACACTGAAGCTTTCTTT.

The chain combines TRBV7-2 with TRBJ1-2; possibly TRBD1 for D (6 bases). Germline lookup yields CDR1 SGHTA and CDR2 FQGNSA. This CDR3 is built from 13 residues. V was trimmed by 6 bases and J by 5 bases, leaving 13 bases between them. CDR3 coding DNA: TGTGCCAGCAGTCTTCTCGGACAGTATGGCTACACCTTC. It codes for CASSLLGQYGYTF.

The genes are TRBV6-1 and TRBJ2-7, with TRBD1 identical over 10 bases. The CDR3 contains 15 residues. Germline V gives CDR1 MNHNS, CDR2 SASEGT. V lost 6 bases and J lost 1; bases outside the gene matches: 6. The CDR3 DNA follows: TGTGCCAGCAGGCGACCGGGACAGGGGTCCTACGAGCAGTACTTC. Translated: CASRRPGQGSYEQYF.

The chain recombines TRBV6-4 with TRBJ2-7; TRBD2 might be the D (5 bases). Germline V lookup: CDR1 MRHNA, CDR2 SNTAGT. V lost 8 bases to trimming and J lost 3 bases, with 20 bases between them. The CDR3 is made up of 15 amino acids. This CDR3 reads CASALAPGNIYEQYF. CDR3 in DNA: TGTGCCAGCGCCCTAGCTCCCGGCAACATCTACGAGCAGTACTTC.

This chain uses TRBV21-1 with TRBJ2-5; TRBD2 is taken as the D call from the table, unchecked against the DNA. TRBV21-1 constitutes a pseudogene. CDR3 length equals 14 residues. The CDR3 loop reads CASSKASGKETQYF. CDR3 sequence (DNA): TGTGCCAGCAGCAAAGCAAGCGGAAAAGAGACCCAGTACTTC.

The rearrangement links TRBV7-9 to TRBJ2-7; 7 bases map to TRBD2. The CDR3 totals 14 residues. CDR1 and CDR2 (germline): SEHNR, FQNEAQ (reference sequence). V lost 3 bases and J lost 0; bases outside the gene matches: 2. The CDR3 DNA reads as TGTGCCAGCAGCTTCGGCGGGGGCTCCTACGAGCAGTACTTC. Its translation: CASSFGGGSYEQYF.

V usage is TRBV11-2 and J usage is TRBJ2-1, with 12 bases lining up with TRBD2. J was trimmed by 5 bases and V by 5 bases; bases with no gene match: 4. The germline CDR1 and CDR2 sequences are SGHAT and FQNNGV. This CDR3 is 15 amino acids long. Here the CDR3 DNA reads TGTGCCAGCAGCCCACTAGCGGGAGGAGACAATGAGCAGTTCTTC. Translated, it gives CASSPLAGGDNEQFF.

The J gene is TRBJ2-5, the V gene TRBV9, with TRBD2 matching over 8 bases. The junction had 8 bases not matched to a gene; V was cut back by 3 bases and J by 4 bases. Germline CDR1 reads SGDLS; CDR2 reads YYNGEE. The length of the CDR3 is 15 residues. The CDR3 protein is CASSAGTRPSETQYF. The DNA of the CDR3 is TGTGCCAGCAGCGCCGGGACTAGGCCCTCAGAGACCCAGTACTTC.

The rearrangement links TRBV4-1 to TRBJ1-1; D possibly corresponds to TRBD1 (5 bases). V gave up 1 base and J gave up 2 bases, with 14 bases separating them. The CDR3 sequence is 16 residues long. Germline V gene sequence: CDR1 MGHRA, CDR2 YSYEKL. The CDR3 nucleotides are TGCGCCAGCAGCCAAGCGGACATAAGGGGAAACACTGAAGCTTTCTTT. As protein: CASSQADIRGNTEAFF.

The chain employs TRBV27 and TRBJ1-1; 8 bases fit TRBD1. Germline CDR1 reads MNHEY; CDR2 reads SMNVEV (reference sequence). After removal of 4 bases from V and 1 base from J, the junction contained 5 bases not matched to a gene. The CDR3 has 15 amino acids. The CDR3: CASSSPGTGNTEAFF. For the CDR3, the DNA is TGTGCCAGCAGTTCCCCAGGGACAGGGAACACTGAAGCTTTCTTT.